Shown below are 28 T cell receptor beta chains from a single sample sequenced in a study of response to subunit inactivated influenza vaccine. Via MiXCR, TCRdb re-called the RT-PCR reads, giving one row per CDR3 protein. Of about 500,000 distinct CDR3 sequences listed, approximately 15% are singletons. The specimen was CD4+ T cells sorted from PBMCs, collected approximately 25 months after vaccination. These receptors were taken from a man aged 50-75 years who received an inactivated influenza vaccine.

The rearrangement joins TRBV3-1 to TRBJ2-5; no definite D call. The V end lost 1 base, the J end lost 3 bases, and 9 bases lay between the germline ends. Germline assignment: CDR1 LGHDT and CDR2 YNNKEL (reference sequence). The CDR3 runs 14 residues. The chain's CDR3 is CASSQVRAKETQYF. The CDR3 DNA reads as TGTGCCAGCAGCCAAGTACGAGCTAAAGAGACCCAGTACTTC.

The V and J genes are TRBV5-1 and TRBJ2-1; perhaps TRBD1 as D (5 bases). Trimming cost V 1 base and J 9 bases, with 5 bases left between them. Germline CDR1 reads SGHRS; CDR2 reads YFSETQ. The CDR3 is made up of 11 amino acids. The CDR3 reads CASSLQGEQFF. The CDR3 DNA reads as TGCGCCAGCAGCTTGCAGGGTGAGCAGTTCTTC.

The V call is TRBV4-3, the J call TRBJ2-3; maybe TRBD1 (5 bases). Germline loops: CDR1 LGHNA, CDR2 YSLEER. V lost 2 bases to trimming and J lost 0 bases, with 9 bases between them. The CDR3 has 15 residues. CDR3 nucleotide sequence: TGCGCCAGCAGCCAACTGACAGAGAGCACAGATACGCAGTATTTT. Amino acids: CASSQLTESTDTQYF.

This clonotype showed up just a few times. The chain joins TRBV3-1 to TRBJ2-7; D gene uncertain. The germline V and J ends were trimmed by 3 bases and 4 bases, with 16 bases remaining between them. This CDR3 has 15 amino acids. CDR1 is LGHDT, CDR2 YNNKEL, per germline (reference sequence). The CDR3 DNA follows: TGTGCCAGCAGCCACAGGCCCAGCGATTGGTACGAGCAGTACTTC. It specifies CASSHRPSDWYEQYF.

The rearrangement uses TRBV4-3 and TRBJ2-2; TRBD2 is a possible D gene (6 bases). Germline V gene data show CDR1 as LGHNA and CDR2 as YSLEER. The CDR3 is 17 residues long. Trimming took off 3 bases at V and 6 bases at J, with 20 bases between the two ends. In DNA form, the CDR3 reads TGCGCCAGCAGCCAGCAGGACTACGGTTATGGTGCCGGGGAGCTGTTTTTT. It translates to CASSQQDYGYGAGELFF.

In this sample, this clonotype turned up a few times. The chain links TRBV5-1 to TRBJ2-1, with TRBD2 matching over 7 bases. V gave up 1 base and J gave up 5 bases; unmatched junction bases: 6. Germline V lookup: CDR1 SGHRS, CDR2 YFSETQ. CDR3 length equals 15 residues. In DNA form, the CDR3 reads TGCGCCAGCAGCTTGCAGGGAGGGGTGGACAATGAGCAGTTCTTC. Translating it yields CASSLQGGVDNEQFF.

The sample holds a few counts of this clonotype. V is TRBV6-5 and J is TRBJ1-1, with 10 positions matching TRBD1. The CDR3 covers 14 residues. V shed 2 bases, J shed 5 bases, and the junction held 2 bases outside the gene matches. Germline assignment: CDR1 MNHEY and CDR2 SVGAGI. In DNA, the CDR3 is TGTGCCAGCAGTTACGGACAGGGGGGAACTGAAGCTTTCTTT. Its protein is CASSYGQGGTEAFF.

CDR3 sequence reads: CASSELPQYF. The CDR3 DNA follows: TGTGCCAGCAGTGAACTTCCGCAGTATTTT. This rearrangement joins TRBV2 to TRBJ2-3; unclear D gene. Trimming cost V 2 bases and J 10 bases, with 4 bases left between them. The CDR3 consists of 10 residues. CDR1 SNHLY and CDR2 FYNNEI come from the germline V gene.

This clonotype has just a few counts. The CDR3 nucleotides read TGTGCCAGCAGCGGAGAAGCGGGACCATACGAGCAGTACTTC. This encodes CASSGEAGPYEQYF. The J gene is TRBJ2-7, the V gene TRBV7-2, with TRBD2 identical over 7 bases. The ends lost 5 bases at V and 4 bases at J; junction bases unmatched: 8. The CDR3 loop spans 14 amino acids. The germline CDR1 and CDR2 sequences are SGHTA and FQGNSA.

The sample holds a few counts of this clonotype. V usage is TRBV3-1 and J usage is TRBJ2-2, with D perhaps given as TRBD1 or TRBD2 (5 bases each). Germline V lookup: CDR1 LGHDT, CDR2 YNNKEL (reference sequence). Trimming shortened V by 4 bases and J by 6 bases, and 12 bases separated the two germline ends. The CDR3 has 14 amino acids. CDR3 bases: TGTGCCAGCAGCCGCATATGGGACGCCGGGGAGCTGTTTTTT. It encodes CASSRIWDAGELFF.

J is TRBJ1-2 and V is TRBV14, with unresolved D. Germline CDR1 reads SGHDN; CDR2 reads FVKESK. The CDR3 is made up of 13 amino acids. Trimming stripped 4 bases from V and 5 bases from J, with 11 bases between. CDR3 protein: CASSPGLGYGYTF. The CDR3 region has the DNA TGTGCCAGCAGCCCCGGGCTTGGGTATGGCTACACCTTC.

This clonotype was seen more than once but under ten times. This chain links TRBV12-3 or TRBV12-4 with TRBJ1-5; no reliable D call. The CDR3 is made up of 16 amino acids. V was clipped by 1 base and J by 0 bases, with 10 bases between them. CDR3 loop: CASSLVRAGSNQPQHF. The CDR3 coding sequence is TGTGCCAGCAGTTTAGTCCGGGCGGGTAGCAATCAGCCCCAGCATTTT.

This sequence joins TRBV20-1 and TRBJ2-4; 7 bases align to TRBD1. Unmatched junction bases numbered 9, after V lost 2 bases and J lost 5 bases. The CDR3 is 15 amino acids. Germline V lookup: CDR1 DFQATT, CDR2 SNEGSKA (reference sequence). CDR3 residues: CSARPPRGQENIQYF. In DNA form, the CDR3 reads TGCAGTGCTAGACCACCCCGAGGACAGGAAAACATTCAGTACTTC.

The chain is built from TRBV12-3 or TRBV12-4 and TRBJ2-1; D is possibly TRBD1 (7 bases). V was trimmed by 6 bases and J by 8 bases, leaving 20 bases between them. This CDR3 has 15 residues. The chain's CDR3 is CASRPAGQHGHEQFF. The CDR3 DNA reads TGTGCCAGCAGGCCCGCGGGACAGCATGGCCATGAGCAGTTCTTC.

This clonotype appeared many times. The chain joins TRBV12-3 or TRBV12-4 to TRBJ2-2; D ambiguous. V gave up 6 bases and J gave up 0 bases, with 11 bases separating them. The CDR3 consists of 15 residues. The CDR3 DNA follows: TGTGCCAGCAGCTCAGTCCAGGCGAACACCGGGGAGCTGTTTTTT. This sequence encodes CASSSVQANTGELFF.

Only a few counts were recorded for this clonotype. J is TRBJ1-2 and V is TRBV28; no clear D. Per germline, CDR1 MDHEN and CDR2 SYDVKM. The CDR3 is made up of 12 amino acids. Trimming removed 2 bases from V and 5 bases from J, with 6 bases in between. In nucleotides, the CDR3 is TGTGCCAGCAGTTTACTGGGTTATGGCTACACCTTC. Its protein product is CASSLLGYGYTF.

The gene calls are TRBV12-3 or TRBV12-4 and TRBJ2-7, with 12 bases identical to TRBD2. The V segment lost 3 bases and the J segment 2 bases; nucleotides outside the gene matches: 8. This CDR3 contains 17 residues. CDR3 residues: CASSLASGRAVTYEQYF. The CDR3, as DNA: TGTGCCAGCAGTTTGGCTAGCGGGAGGGCCGTAACCTACGAGCAGTACTTC.

V usage is TRBV20-1 and J usage is TRBJ2-1, with 8 bases aligning to TRBD2. Germline CDR1 DFQATT, CDR2 SNEGSKA (reference sequence). The CDR3 is 15 residues long. V lost 5 bases to trimming and J lost 3 bases; unmatched junction nucleotides: 9. The CDR3 nucleotides are TGCAGTGCTCCTGGCCGGGAGGGATACTACAATGAGCAGTTCTTC. Translating gives CSAPGREGYYNEQFF.

This clonotype was counted a few times. The rearrangement uses TRBV7-9 and TRBJ2-2; no clear D gene. CDR3 length: 13 residues. CDR1 is SEHNR, CDR2 FQNEAQ, per germline (reference sequence). Trimming stripped 8 bases from V and 4 bases from J, with 11 bases between. The CDR3 region has the DNA TGTGCCAGCCGACGGGTTGGCACCGGGGAGCTGTTTTTT. Translated, it gives CASRRVGTGELFF.

This clonotype was found a few times. The chain links TRBV6-5 to TRBJ2-5; D perhaps matches TRBD2 (6 bases). With 6 bases removed from V and 5 bases from J, the gap between germline ends came to 10 bases. The CDR3 loop spans 12 amino acids. Germline V gene sequence: CDR1 MNHEY, CDR2 SVGAGI. The CDR3, as DNA: TGTGCCAGCAGGAGGGCGGGGGAGACCCAGTACTTC. It yields the protein CASRRAGETQYF.

This clonotype was seen a few times. The V gene is TRBV2, the J gene TRBJ1-5, with 8 positions matching TRBD1. The CDR3 runs 13 residues. Germline CDR1 SNHLY, CDR2 FYNNEI. J lost 6 bases, V lost 6 bases, and 4 bases had no gene match. CDR3 loop: CASRGQEGQPQHF. The CDR3 nucleotides read TGTGCCAGCAGGGGACAGGAGGGTCAGCCCCAGCATTTT.

This clonotype was detected a few times. The chain combines TRBV6-2 or TRBV6-3 with TRBJ2-5, with D tentatively TRBD2 (5 bases). CDR1 is MNHEY and CDR2 is SVGEGT in the germline V gene. The germline V and J ends were trimmed by 2 bases and 13 bases, with 14 bases remaining between them. CDR3 length equals 12 residues. The CDR3: CASSYEGSRGYF. As DNA, the CDR3 is TGTGCCAGCAGTTACGAGGGCTCAAGAGGGTACTTC.

This clonotype was seen just once. The chain uses TRBV7-9 and TRBJ1-2; D is possibly TRBD1 (6 bases). CDR1 SEHNR and CDR2 FQNEAQ come from the germline V gene (reference sequence). The V and J ends lost 5 bases and 10 bases respectively, with 20 bases between them. The CDR3 is 14 amino acids. CDR3: CASSQGVFGGSYTF. The CDR3 DNA is TGTGCCAGCAGCCAAGGGGTATTCGGGGGCTCCTACACCTTC.

The chain carries TRBV10-2 and TRBJ2-7; TRBD2 agrees at 9 bases. Trimming at V came to 0 bases and at J to 1 base, leaving 10 bases not matched to a gene. Germline-derived CDR1 and CDR2 are WSHSY and SAAADI. This CDR3 is built from 18 residues. CDR3 DNA: TGCGCCAGCAGTGAGTCTCGCCTAGCGGGATCCAGGTCCTACGAGCAGTACTTC. Its protein product is CASSESRLAGSRSYEQYF.

This clonotype came up many times. The chain joins TRBV4-2 to TRBJ2-1; 8 nucleotides align to TRBD2. Per germline, CDR1 LGHNA and CDR2 YNFKEQ. Germline trimming cut 1 base from V and 10 bases from J; bases unmatched to any gene: 18. CDR3 size: 18 residues. The CDR3 reads CASSQVRMGSGNAKEQFF. The DNA of the CDR3 is TGTGCCAGCAGCCAAGTTCGGATGGGTAGCGGGAACGCCAAGGAGCAGTTCTTC.

The table lists this clonotype with a count of one. The CDR3 spells CASSKGSLVTDTQYF. Written as DNA, the CDR3 is TGCGCCAGCAGCAAGGGGTCCCTTGTCACAGATACGCAGTATTTT. The chain employs TRBV5-1 and TRBJ2-3, with a weak D call TRBD1 (5 bases). The CDR3 extends over 15 amino acids. Trimming removed 4 bases at V and 2 bases at J, with 14 bases between. Germline V gene sequence: CDR1 SGHRS, CDR2 YFSETQ.

The V and J genes are TRBV4-3 and TRBJ1-1; D unclear. Trimming stripped 0 bases from V and 4 bases from J, with 12 bases between. Germline lookup yields CDR1 LGHNA and CDR2 YSLEER. The CDR3 covers 15 residues. The CDR3 DNA is TGCGCCAGCAGCCAAGAGGAAGGGCGGGGCACTGAAGCTTTCTTT. Translated, it gives CASSQEEGRGTEAFF.

The J gene is TRBJ2-7, the V gene TRBV7-9; D gene unclear. Trimming removed 0 bases at V and 3 bases at J, with 9 bases between. CDR1 SEHNR and CDR2 FQNEAQ come from the germline V gene (reference sequence). The CDR3 sequence is 14 residues long. The CDR3 region is CASSLAGELYEQYF. CDR3 DNA sequence: TGTGCCAGCAGCTTAGCTGGGGAACTCTACGAGCAGTACTTC.